This T cell receptor beta chain is from a study of blood T cell repertoires in COVID-19. About the research overall: COVID-19 samples, acute and convalescent, were from the United States, Italy and Spain.

Per the authors' pipeline: Scientists estimated how many nucleated cells there were by amplifying reference gene primers. The method was immunoSEQ multiplex PCR; TCRdb's version includes in-frame clones alone and lacks a portion of them. The V and J calls and clone size were taken over from that table, and D and trimming were inferred from the DNA. Among fewer than 300,000 clones listed, around 90% were seen once. This clone appeared once. The CDR3 length is 14 residues. V shed 0 bases and J shed 5 bases, with 11 bases lying between them. Germline lookup yields CDR1 SGDLS and CDR2 YYNGEE. V gene TRBV9 combines with J gene TRBJ1-1; no firm D call. Material: PBMCs or T cells enriched from blood (not recorded which). The TCR comes from a woman under 40 who had recovered from COVID-19. The CDR3 sequence is CASSVVLRFTEAFF. The CDR3 DNA reads as TGTGCCAGCAGCGTAGTATTGAGATTTACTGAAGCTTTCTTT.